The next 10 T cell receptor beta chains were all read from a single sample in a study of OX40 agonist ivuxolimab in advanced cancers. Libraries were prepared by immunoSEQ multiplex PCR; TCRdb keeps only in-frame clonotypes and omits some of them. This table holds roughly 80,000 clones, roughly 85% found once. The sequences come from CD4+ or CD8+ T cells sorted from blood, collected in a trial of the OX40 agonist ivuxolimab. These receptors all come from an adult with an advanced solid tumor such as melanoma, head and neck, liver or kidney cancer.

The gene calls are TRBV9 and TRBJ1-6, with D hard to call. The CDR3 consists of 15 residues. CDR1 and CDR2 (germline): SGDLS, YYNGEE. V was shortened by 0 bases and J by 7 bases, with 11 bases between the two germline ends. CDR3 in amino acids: CASSVGDLRNSPLHF. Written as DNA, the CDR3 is TGTGCCAGCAGCGTAGGGGATTTAAGGAATTCACCCCTCCACTTT.

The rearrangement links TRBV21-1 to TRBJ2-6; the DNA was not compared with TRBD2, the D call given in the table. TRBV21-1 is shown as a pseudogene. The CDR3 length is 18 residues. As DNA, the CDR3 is TGTGCCAGCAGCAAAGCTATTTTTGGGGGGGCCGGGGCCAACGTCCTGACTTTC. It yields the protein CASSKAIFGGAGANVLTF.

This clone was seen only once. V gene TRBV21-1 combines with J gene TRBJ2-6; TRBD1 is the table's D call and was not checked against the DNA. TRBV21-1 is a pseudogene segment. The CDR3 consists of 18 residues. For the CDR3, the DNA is TGTGCCAGCAGCATAGGGACAGGCGCTTTTTGGGGGGCCAACGTCCTGACTTTC. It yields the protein CASSIGTGAFWGANVLTF.

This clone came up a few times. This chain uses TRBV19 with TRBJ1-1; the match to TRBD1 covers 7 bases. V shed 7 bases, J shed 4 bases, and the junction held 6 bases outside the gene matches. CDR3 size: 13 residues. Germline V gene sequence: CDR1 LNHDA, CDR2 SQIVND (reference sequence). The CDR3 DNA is TGTGCCAGTAAGTGGACAGGAGGCACTGAAGCTTTCTTT. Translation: CASKWTGGTEAFF.

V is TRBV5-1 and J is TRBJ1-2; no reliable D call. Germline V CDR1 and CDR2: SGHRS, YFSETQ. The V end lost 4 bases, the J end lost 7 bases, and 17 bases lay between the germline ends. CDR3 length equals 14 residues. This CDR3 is CASSPETDVGGYTF. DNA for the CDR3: TGCGCCAGCAGCCCGGAGACCGATGTTGGTGGCTACACCTTC.

The CDR3 loop is CASCTRVSVYGYTF. The CDR3 nucleotides are TGTGCCAGCTGTACCCGGGTCTCCGTCTATGGCTACACCTTC. The rearrangement uses TRBV28 and TRBJ1-2; no clear D. The V gene's germline CDR1 is MDHEN and CDR2 SYDVKM. V shed 8 bases and J shed 4 bases, with 17 bases lying between them. This CDR3 has 14 amino acids.

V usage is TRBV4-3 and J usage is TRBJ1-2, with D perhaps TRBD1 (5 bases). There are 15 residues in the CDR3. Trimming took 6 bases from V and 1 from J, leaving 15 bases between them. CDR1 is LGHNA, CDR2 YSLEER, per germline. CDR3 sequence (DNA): TGCGCCAGCAGGAACTCTATACAGGTTAACTATGGCTACACCTTC. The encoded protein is CASRNSIQVNYGYTF.

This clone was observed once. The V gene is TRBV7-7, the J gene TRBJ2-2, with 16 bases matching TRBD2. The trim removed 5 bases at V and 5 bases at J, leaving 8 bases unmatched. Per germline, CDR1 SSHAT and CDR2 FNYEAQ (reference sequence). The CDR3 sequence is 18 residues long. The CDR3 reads CASSLGLAGGPDTGELFF. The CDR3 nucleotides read TGTGCCAGCAGCCTGGGACTAGCGGGGGGGCCGGATACCGGGGAGCTGTTTTTT.

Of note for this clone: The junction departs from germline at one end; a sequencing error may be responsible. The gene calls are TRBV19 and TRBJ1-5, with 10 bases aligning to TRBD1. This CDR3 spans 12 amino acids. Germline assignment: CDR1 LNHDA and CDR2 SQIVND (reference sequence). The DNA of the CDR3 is TGTGCCAGTAGTATAAGGGGACAGGGGCCAATTTTT. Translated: CASSIRGQGPIF.

CDR3 sequence reads: CASSSTGYGSSPLHF. In DNA form, the CDR3 reads TGTGCCAGCAGCTCGACAGGGTATGGGAGTTCACCCCTCCACTTT. The V gene is TRBV7-3, the J gene TRBJ1-6; 7 bases line up with TRBD1. This CDR3 comprises 15 residues. Germline values: CDR1 SGHTA, CDR2 FQGTGA. V shed 4 bases and J 9 bases; nucleotides not matched to a gene: 9.